These 13 T cell receptor beta chains originate from one sample sequenced in a study of blood T cell repertoires in COVID-19. TCRdb keeps only in-frame clones here, not all; method: immunoSEQ multiplex PCR. The profile shows approximately 200,000 clones, roughly 90% of them singletons. The material sequenced was peripheral blood. Every receptor here comes from a woman aged 55-69 years with acute or convalescent COVID-19.

The V and J genes are TRBV27 and TRBJ2-1; 9 bases line up with TRBD2. The CDR3 covers 13 residues. Trimming cost V 8 bases and J 8 bases; bases outside gene matches: 7. Looked up from germline, CDR1 is MNHEY and CDR2 is SMNVEV (reference sequence). The CDR3 sequence: CASRERGVYEQFF. The CDR3 region has the DNA TGTGCCAGCCGCGAGCGGGGGGTTTATGAGCAGTTCTTC.

The CDR3 loop is CATSDWSGGRTDTQYF. CDR3 sequence (DNA): TGTGCCACCAGTGATTGGTCTGGCGGCCGCACAGATACGCAGTATTTT. This chain uses TRBV24-1 with TRBJ2-3; no clear D. The CDR3 runs to 16 residues. V lost 2 bases to trimming and J lost 1 base, with 12 bases between them. CDR1 is KGHDR, CDR2 SFDVKD, per germline.

In its sample, this clone was seen a few times. V and J are TRBV19 and TRBJ1-5; the D gene is possibly TRBD1 (6 bases). This CDR3 contains 15 residues. V shed 4 bases and J shed 3 bases, with 13 bases lying between them. Germline V gives CDR1 LNHDA, CDR2 SQIVND (reference sequence). The CDR3 DNA sequence: TGTGCCAGTAGTACGCAAACAGGGTTCAATCAGCCCCAGCATTTT. This sequence encodes CASSTQTGFNQPQHF.

This rearrangement joins TRBV28 to TRBJ1-5; D is unresolved. Germline CDR1 MDHEN, CDR2 SYDVKM. CDR3 size: 14 residues. Trimming pared 5 bases from V and 3 bases from J, leaving 11 bases between. The CDR3 DNA reads as TGTGCCAGCAGTCCCTTCGACAACAATCAGCCCCAGCATTTT. This codes for CASSPFDNNQPQHF. The variable domain in full, completed from reference TRBV28 and TRBJ1-5, reads DVKVTQSSRYLVKRTGEKVFLECVQDMDHENMFWYRQDPGLGLRLIYFSYDVKMKEKGDIPEGYSVSREKKERFSLILESASTNQTSMYLCASSPFDNNQPQHFGDGTRLSIL.

The rearrangement joins TRBV4-3 to TRBJ2-3, with 15 nucleotides matching TRBD2. Germline trimming cut 0 bases from V and 5 bases from J; bases unmatched to any gene: 12. In germline, CDR1 is LGHNA, CDR2 YSLEER. The CDR3 is 20 residues long. The DNA for the CDR3 is TGCGCCAGCAGCCAAGATCTCGGACTAGCGGGAGGGCTCGTAGGAGATACGCAGTATTTT. This codes for CASSQDLGLAGGLVGDTQYF.

This chain links TRBV19 with TRBJ1-5, with TRBD1 matching 8 bases. The CDR3 contains 15 residues. The germline V gene has CDR1 LNHDA and CDR2 SQIVND (reference sequence). With 2 bases clipped from V and 6 bases from J, the junction kept 6 bases outside the gene matches. The CDR3 sequence is CASSITGQGSQPQHF. The CDR3 DNA reads TGTGCCAGTAGTATAACCGGACAGGGAAGTCAGCCCCAGCATTTT.

This rearrangement joins TRBV7-2 to TRBJ2-1, with TRBD1 matching 10 bases. In germline, CDR1 is SGHTA, CDR2 FQGNSA. The CDR3 runs 14 residues. Trimming at V came to 8 bases and at J to 7 bases, leaving 8 bases not matched to a gene. CDR3 sequence (DNA): TGTGCCAGCGGCCGGGACAGGGGAGCAAATGAGCAGTTCTTC. Residues: CASGRDRGANEQFF.

The V and J genes are TRBV18 and TRBJ2-5; 8 bases fit TRBD1. This CDR3 contains 13 residues. The V and J ends lost 3 bases and 5 bases, in that order; junction bases with no gene match: 2. Germline-derived CDR1 and CDR2 are KGHSH and LQKENI. The CDR3 region is CASSPHRGETQYF. CDR3 nucleotide sequence: TGTGCCAGCTCACCCCACAGGGGGGAGACCCAGTACTTC.

The CDR3 loop is CASSYSLQGREKLFF. CDR3 bases: TGTGCCAGCAGTTACTCTTTACAGGGCAGGGAAAAACTGTTTTTT. The rearrangement links TRBV27 to TRBJ1-4, with D perhaps TRBD1 (6 bases). From germline, CDR1 is MNHEY and CDR2 SMNVEV (reference sequence). The CDR3 runs to 15 residues. V lost 4 bases to trimming and J lost 8 bases, with 17 bases between them.

The chain carries TRBV2 and TRBJ1-6; D not resolved. The V gene lost 3 bases and the J gene lost 9 bases, with 12 bases spanning the gap. CDR3 size: 14 residues. CDR1 is SNHLY and CDR2 is FYNNEI in the germline V gene. The DNA for the CDR3 is TGTGCCAGCAGTGAGGGTGGGAGAGGTTCACCCCTCCACTTT. This sequence encodes CASSEGGRGSPLHF.

The chain joins TRBV28 to TRBJ1-5, with TRBD1 identical over 9 bases. Germline V gives CDR1 MDHEN, CDR2 SYDVKM. The CDR3 has 16 amino acids. V was clipped by 5 bases and J by 3 bases; unmatched bases: 8. CDR3 DNA sequence: TGTGCCAGCAGTGCCGGGACAGGGAGGAACAATCAGCCCCAGCATTTT. Translating gives CASSAGTGRNNQPQHF.

The V and J genes are TRBV5-1 and TRBJ1-2, with 8 bases that match TRBD1. CDR3 length: 15 residues. Germline assignment: CDR1 SGHRS and CDR2 YFSETQ. Trimming cost V 2 bases and J 4 bases; bases outside gene matches: 7. In nucleotides, the CDR3 is TGCGCCAGCAGCTTTGGACAGGGCGTTAGCTATGGCTACACCTTC. This encodes CASSFGQGVSYGYTF.

The chain couples TRBV19 to TRBJ1-1; 7 bases are a match to TRBD1. The V segment lost 6 bases and the J segment 5 bases; nucleotides outside the gene matches: 12. Per the germline V gene, CDR1 is LNHDA and CDR2 is SQIVND (reference sequence). There are 15 residues in the CDR3. DNA for the CDR3: TGTGCCAGTAGCAACCGGACAGGAGCGAGTACTGAAGCTTTCTTT. It codes for CASSNRTGASTEAFF.